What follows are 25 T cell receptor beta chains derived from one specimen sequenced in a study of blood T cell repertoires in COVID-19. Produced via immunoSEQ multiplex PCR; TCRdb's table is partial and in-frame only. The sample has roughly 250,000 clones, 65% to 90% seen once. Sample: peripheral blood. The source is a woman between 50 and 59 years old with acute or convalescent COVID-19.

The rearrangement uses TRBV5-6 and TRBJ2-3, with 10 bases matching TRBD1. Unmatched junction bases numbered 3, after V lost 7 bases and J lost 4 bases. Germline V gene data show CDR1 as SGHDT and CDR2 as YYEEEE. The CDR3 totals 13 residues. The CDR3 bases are TGTGCCAGCGGGGGACAGGGGTCAGATACGCAGTATTTT. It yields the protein CASGGQGSDTQYF.

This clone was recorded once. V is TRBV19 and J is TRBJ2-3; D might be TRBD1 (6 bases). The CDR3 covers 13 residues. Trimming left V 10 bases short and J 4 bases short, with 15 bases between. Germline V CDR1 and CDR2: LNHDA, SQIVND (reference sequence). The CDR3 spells CATKQGRADTQYF. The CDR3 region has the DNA TGTGCCACCAAACAGGGTCGGGCAGATACGCAGTATTTT.

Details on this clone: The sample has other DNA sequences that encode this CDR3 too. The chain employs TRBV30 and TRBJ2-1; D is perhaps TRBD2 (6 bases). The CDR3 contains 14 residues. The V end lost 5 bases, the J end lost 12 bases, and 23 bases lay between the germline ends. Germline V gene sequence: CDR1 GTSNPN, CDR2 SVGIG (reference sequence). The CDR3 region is CAWLRGRGHGGQFF. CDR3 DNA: TGTGCCTGGTTGCGCGGGCGGGGCCACGGGGGGCAGTTCTTC. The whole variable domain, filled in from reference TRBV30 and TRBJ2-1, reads SQTIHQWPATLVQPVGSPLSLECTVEGTSNPNLYWYRQAAGRGLQLLFYSVGIGQISSEVPQNLSASRPQDRQFILSSKKLLLSDSGFYLCAWLRGRGHGGQFFGPGTRLTVL.

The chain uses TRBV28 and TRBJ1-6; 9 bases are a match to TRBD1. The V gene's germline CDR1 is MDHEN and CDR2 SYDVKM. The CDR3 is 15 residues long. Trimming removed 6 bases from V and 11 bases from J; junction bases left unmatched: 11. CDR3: CASRTAGTGSAPLHF. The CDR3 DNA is TGTGCCAGCAGGACTGCCGGGACAGGGTCCGCACCCCTCCACTTT.

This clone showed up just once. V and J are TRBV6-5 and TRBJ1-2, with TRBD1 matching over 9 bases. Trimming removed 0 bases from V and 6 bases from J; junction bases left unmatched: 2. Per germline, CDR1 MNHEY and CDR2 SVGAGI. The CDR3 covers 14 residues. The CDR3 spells CASSYSRTGDGYTF. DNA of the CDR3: TGTGCCAGCAGTTACTCGAGGACAGGGGATGGCTACACCTTC.

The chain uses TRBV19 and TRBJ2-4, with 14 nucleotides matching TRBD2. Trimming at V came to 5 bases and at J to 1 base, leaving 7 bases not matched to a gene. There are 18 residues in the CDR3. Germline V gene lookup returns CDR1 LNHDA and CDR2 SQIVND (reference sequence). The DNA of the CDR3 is TGTGCCAGTAGTGGAGGGACTAGCGGGAGTTTGGCCAAAAACATTCAGTACTTC. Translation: CASSGGTSGSLAKNIQYF.

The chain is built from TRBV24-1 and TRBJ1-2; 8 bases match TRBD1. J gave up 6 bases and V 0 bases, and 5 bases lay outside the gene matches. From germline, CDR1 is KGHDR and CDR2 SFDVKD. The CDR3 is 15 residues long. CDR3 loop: CATSDLAQGADGYTF. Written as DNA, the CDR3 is TGTGCCACCAGTGATTTGGCCCAGGGGGCGGATGGCTACACCTTC.

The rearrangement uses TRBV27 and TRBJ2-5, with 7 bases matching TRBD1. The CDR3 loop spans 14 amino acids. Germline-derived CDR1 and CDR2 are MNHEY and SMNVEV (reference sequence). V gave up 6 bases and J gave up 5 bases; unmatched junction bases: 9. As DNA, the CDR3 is TGTGCCAGCAGAGCGACAGGGAAAGTCGAGACCCAGTACTTC. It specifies CASRATGKVETQYF.

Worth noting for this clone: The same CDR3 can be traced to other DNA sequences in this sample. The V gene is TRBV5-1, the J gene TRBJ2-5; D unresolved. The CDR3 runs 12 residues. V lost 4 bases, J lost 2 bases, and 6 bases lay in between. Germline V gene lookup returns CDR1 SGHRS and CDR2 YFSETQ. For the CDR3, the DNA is TGCGCCAGCAGCCCCACACAAGAGACCCAGTACTTC. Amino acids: CASSPTQETQYF.

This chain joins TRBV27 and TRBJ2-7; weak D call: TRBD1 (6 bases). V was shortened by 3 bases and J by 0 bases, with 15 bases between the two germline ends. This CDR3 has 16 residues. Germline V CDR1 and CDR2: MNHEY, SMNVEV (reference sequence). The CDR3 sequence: CASSFYSADSSYEQYF. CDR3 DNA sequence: TGTGCCAGCAGTTTTTATTCGGCGGACAGCTCCTACGAGCAGTACTTC.

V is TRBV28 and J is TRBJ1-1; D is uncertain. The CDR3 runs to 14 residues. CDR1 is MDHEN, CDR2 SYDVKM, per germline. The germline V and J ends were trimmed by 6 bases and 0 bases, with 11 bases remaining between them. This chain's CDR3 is CASRRSRMNTEAFF. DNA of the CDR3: TGTGCCAGCAGGCGGAGCAGAATGAACACTGAAGCTTTCTTT. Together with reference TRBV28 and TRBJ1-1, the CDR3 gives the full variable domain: DVKVTQSSRYLVKRTGEKVFLECVQDMDHENMFWYRQDPGLGLRLIYFSYDVKMKEKGDIPEGYSVSREKKERFSLILESASTNQTSMYLCASRRSRMNTEAFFGQGTRLTVV.

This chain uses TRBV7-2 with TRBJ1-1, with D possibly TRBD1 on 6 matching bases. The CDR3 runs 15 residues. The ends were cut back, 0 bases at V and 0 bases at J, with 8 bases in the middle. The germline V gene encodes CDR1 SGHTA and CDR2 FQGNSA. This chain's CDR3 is CASSLAGQLNTEAFF. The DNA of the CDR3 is TGTGCCAGCAGCTTAGCAGGACAGTTGAACACTGAAGCTTTCTTT.

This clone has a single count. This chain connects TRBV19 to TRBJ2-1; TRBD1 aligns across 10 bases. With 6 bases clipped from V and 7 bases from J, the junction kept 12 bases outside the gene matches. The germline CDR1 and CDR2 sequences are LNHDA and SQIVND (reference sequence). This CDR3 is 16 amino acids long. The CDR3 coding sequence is TGTGCCAGTAGCAACCCCTTGACAGGGGGCATAAATGAGCAGTTCTTC. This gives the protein CASSNPLTGGINEQFF.

CDR3 sequence reads: CASSEETGSDTQYF. In DNA form, the CDR3 reads TGTGCCAGCAGTGAAGAGACAGGGTCAGATACGCAGTATTTT. The genes are TRBV6-1 and TRBJ2-3; TRBD1 matches 7 bases. The CDR3 has 14 residues. V gave up 1 base and J gave up 4 bases; unmatched junction bases: 2. The germline gives CDR1 MNHNS, CDR2 SASEGT.

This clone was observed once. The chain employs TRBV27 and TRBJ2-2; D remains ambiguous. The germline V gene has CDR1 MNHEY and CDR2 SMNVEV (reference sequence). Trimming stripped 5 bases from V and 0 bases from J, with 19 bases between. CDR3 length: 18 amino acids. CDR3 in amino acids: CASSITSTRISNTGELFF. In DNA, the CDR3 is TGTGCCAGCAGTATTACCTCAACACGAATCTCGAACACCGGGGAGCTGTTTTTT.

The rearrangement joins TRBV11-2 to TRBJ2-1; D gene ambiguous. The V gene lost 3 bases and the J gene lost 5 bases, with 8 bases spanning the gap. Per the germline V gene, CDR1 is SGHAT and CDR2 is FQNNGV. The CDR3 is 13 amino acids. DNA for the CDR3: TGTGCCAGCAGCTTCACTACCGACAATGAGCAGTTCTTC. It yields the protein CASSFTTDNEQFF.

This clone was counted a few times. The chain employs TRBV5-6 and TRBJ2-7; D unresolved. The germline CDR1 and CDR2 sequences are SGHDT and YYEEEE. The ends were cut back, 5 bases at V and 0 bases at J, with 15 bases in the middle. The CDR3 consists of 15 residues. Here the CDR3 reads CASRARVMGSYEQYF. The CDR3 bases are TGTGCCAGCAGAGCCCGGGTTATGGGCTCCTACGAGCAGTACTTC.

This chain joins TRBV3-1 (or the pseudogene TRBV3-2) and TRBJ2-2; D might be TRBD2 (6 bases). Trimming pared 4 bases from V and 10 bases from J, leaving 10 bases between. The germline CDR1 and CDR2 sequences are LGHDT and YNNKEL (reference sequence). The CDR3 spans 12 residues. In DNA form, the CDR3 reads TGTGCCAGCAGCCGTGGAGGGTTGGAGCTGTTTTTT. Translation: CASSRGGLELFF.

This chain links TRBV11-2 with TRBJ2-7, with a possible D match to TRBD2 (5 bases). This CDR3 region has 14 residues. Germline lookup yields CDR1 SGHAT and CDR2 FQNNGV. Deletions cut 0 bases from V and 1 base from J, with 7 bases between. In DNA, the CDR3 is TGTGCCAGCAGCTTAGACAGGACTTCCTACGAGCAGTACTTC. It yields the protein CASSLDRTSYEQYF.

The CDR3 loop reads CASSPDMSSYEQYF. As DNA, the CDR3 is TGTGCCAGCTCACCCGACATGAGCTCCTACGAGCAGTACTTC. V is TRBV18 and J is TRBJ2-7, with D uncertain. The V end was cut by 3 bases, the J end by 0 bases, with 9 bases between. Germline loops: CDR1 KGHSH, CDR2 LQKENI. The CDR3 consists of 14 residues.

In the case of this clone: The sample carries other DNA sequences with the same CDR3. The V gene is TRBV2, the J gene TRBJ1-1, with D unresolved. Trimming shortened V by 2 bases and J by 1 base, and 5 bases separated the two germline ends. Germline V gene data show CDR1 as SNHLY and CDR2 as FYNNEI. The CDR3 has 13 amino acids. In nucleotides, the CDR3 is TGTGCCAGCAGTGAAAACAGGAACACTGAAGCTTTCTTT. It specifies CASSENRNTEAFF.

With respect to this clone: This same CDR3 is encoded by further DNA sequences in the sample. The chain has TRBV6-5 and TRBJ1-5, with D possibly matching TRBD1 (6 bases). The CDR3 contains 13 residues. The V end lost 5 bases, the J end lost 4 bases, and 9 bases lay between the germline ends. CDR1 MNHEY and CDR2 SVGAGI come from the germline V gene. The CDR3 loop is CASSTDRNQPQHF. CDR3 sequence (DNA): TGTGCCAGCAGTACTGACAGGAATCAGCCCCAGCATTTT.

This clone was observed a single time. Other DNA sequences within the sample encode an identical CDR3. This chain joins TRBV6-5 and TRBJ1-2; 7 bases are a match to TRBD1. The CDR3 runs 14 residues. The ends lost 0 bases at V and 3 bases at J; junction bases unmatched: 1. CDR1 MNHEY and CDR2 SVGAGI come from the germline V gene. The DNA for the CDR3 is TGTGCCAGCAGTTACTCGACAGGGTACTATGGCTACACCTTC. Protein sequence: CASSYSTGYYGYTF.

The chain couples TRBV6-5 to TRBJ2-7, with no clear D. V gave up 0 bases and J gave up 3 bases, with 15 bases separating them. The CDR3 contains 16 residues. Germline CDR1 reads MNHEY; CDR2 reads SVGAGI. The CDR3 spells CASSYSVSDIIYEQYF. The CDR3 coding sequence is TGTGCCAGCAGTTACTCGGTATCCGACATCATCTACGAGCAGTACTTC.

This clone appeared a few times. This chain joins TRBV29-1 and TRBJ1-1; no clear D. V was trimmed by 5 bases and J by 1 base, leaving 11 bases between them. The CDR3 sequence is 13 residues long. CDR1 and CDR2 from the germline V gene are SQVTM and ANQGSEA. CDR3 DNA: TGCAGCGTTAAAAACAGAGAGAACACTGAAGCTTTCTTT. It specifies CSVKNRENTEAFF. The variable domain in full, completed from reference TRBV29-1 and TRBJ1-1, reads SAVISQKPSRDICQRGTSLTIQCQVDSQVTMMFWYRQQPGQSLTLIATANQGSEATYESGFVIDKFPISRPNLTFSTLTVSNMSPEDSSIYLCSVKNRENTEAFFGQGTRLTVV.